This TCR beta chain was sequenced in a study of T cell changes during pregnancy in multiple sclerosis. This table comes from immunoSEQ multiplex PCR, and its TCRdb copy is limited to in-frame clones, with some not included. Of some 29,000 clones in the sample, nearly 90% were seen once. Germline lookup yields CDR1 MNHEY and CDR2 SMNVEV (reference sequence). Trimming pared 2 bases from V and 0 bases from J, leaving 8 bases between. The CDR3 loop spans 14 amino acids. Sequencing was performed on CD8+ T cells from peripheral blood mononuclear cells, taken in the third trimester of pregnancy. The chain recombines TRBV27 with TRBJ2-7; no firm D call. This TCR was recovered from a female donor with multiple sclerosis, enrolled in a pregnancy study. The DNA of the CDR3 is TGTGCCAGCAGTTTACAAAGGAGCTCCTACGAGCAGTACTTC. It codes for CASSLQRSSYEQYF.